The sequence of this T cell receptor (beta chain) was determined in a study of shared clonotypes between healthy human individuals. Caucasian adults living in Nashville, Tennessee, provided all samples. Researchers partitioned CD4+ cells into CD45RA+ naive and CD45RA-negative memory subsets. The CDR3 loop spans 12 amino acids. Trimming pared 3 bases from V and 4 bases from J, leaving 8 bases between. Germline V CDR1 and CDR2: SGHRS, YFSETQ. Researchers divided each subset's genomic DNA evenly across several immunoSEQ plates. TCRdb's table, derived via immunoSEQ multiplex PCR, lists solely in-frame clones and lacks some. The table has around 2.3 million clones, approximately 96% seen once.

The sequence was obtained from a man in his late teens or twenties in good health. The chain employs TRBV5-1 and TRBJ2-7, with D unresolved. Sample: naive CD4+ T cells sorted from blood. Subset here: CD45RA+ positively selected. The CDR3 DNA reads TGCGCCAGCAGCTCCTCCCAATACGAGCAGTACTTC. Its translation is CASSSSQYEQYF.